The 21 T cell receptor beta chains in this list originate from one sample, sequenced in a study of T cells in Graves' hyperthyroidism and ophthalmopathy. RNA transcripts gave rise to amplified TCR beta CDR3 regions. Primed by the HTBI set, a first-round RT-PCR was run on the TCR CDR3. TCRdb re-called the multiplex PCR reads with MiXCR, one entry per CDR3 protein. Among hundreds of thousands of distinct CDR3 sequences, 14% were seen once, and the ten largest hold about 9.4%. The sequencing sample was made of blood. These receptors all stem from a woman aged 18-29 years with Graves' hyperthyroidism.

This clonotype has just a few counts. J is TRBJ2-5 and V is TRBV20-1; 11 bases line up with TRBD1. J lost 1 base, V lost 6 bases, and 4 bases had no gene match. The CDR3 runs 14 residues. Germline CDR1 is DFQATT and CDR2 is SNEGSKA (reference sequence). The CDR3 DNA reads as TGCAGTGCCGGACAGGGGGCGACCCAAGAGACCCAGTACTTC. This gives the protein CSAGQGATQETQYF.

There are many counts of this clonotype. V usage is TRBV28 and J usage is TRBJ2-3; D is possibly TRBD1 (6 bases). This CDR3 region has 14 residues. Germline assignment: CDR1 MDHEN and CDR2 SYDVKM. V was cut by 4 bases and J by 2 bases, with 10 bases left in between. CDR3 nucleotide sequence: TGTGCCAGCAGTTGGGGACAACTCACAGATACGCAGTATTTT. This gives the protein CASSWGQLTDTQYF.

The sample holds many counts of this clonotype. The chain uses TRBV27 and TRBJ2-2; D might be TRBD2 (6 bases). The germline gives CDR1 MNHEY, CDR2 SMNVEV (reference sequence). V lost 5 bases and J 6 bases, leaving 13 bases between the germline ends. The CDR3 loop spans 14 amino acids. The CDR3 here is CASSGTHSPGELFF. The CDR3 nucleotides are TGTGCCAGCAGTGGGACTCACTCGCCCGGGGAGCTGTTTTTT.

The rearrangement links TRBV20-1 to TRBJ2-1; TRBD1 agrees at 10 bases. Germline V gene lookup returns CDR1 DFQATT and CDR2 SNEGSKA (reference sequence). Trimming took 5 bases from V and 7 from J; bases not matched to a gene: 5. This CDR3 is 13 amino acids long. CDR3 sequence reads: CSAPGQGWNEQFF. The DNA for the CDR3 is TGCAGTGCTCCGGGACAGGGGTGGAATGAGCAGTTCTTC.

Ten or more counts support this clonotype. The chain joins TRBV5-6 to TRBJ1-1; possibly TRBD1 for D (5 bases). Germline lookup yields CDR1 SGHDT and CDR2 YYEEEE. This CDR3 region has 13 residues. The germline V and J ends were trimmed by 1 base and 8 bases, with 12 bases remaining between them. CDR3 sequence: CASSLRGWPEAFF. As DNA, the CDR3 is TGTGCCAGCAGCTTGCGGGGGTGGCCAGAAGCTTTCTTT.

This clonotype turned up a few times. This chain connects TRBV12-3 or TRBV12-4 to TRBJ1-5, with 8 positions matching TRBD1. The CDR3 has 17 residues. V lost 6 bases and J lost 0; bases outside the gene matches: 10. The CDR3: CASSLLDRAYSNQPQHF. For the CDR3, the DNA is TGTGCCAGCAGCCTCCTGGACAGGGCTTATAGCAATCAGCCCCAGCATTTT.

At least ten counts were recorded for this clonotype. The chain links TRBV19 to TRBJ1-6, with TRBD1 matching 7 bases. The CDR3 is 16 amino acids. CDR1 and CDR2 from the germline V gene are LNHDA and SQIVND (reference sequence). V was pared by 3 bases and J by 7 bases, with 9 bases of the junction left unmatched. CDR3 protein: CASSMATGSGNSPLHF. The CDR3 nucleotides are TGTGCCAGTAGTATGGCGACAGGGTCCGGCAATTCACCCCTCCACTTT. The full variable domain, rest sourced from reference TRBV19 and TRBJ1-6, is DGGITQSPKYLFRKEGQNVTLSCEQNLNHDAMYWYRQDPGQGLRLIYYSQIVNDFQKGDIAEGYSVSREKKESFPLTVTSAQKNPTAFYLCASSMATGSGNSPLHFGNGTRLTVT.

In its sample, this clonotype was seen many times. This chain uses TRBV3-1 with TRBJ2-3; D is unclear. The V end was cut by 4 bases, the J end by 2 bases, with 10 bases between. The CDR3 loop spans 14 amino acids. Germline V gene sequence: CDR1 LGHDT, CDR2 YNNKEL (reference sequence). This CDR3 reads CASSPRHLTDTQYF. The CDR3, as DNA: TGTGCCAGCAGCCCCCGACACCTCACAGATACGCAGTATTTT.

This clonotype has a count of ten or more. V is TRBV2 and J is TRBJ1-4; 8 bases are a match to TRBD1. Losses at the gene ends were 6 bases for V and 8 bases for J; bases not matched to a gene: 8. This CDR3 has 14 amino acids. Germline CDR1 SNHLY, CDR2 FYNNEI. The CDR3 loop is CASRKTGAAEKLFF. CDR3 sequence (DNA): TGTGCCAGCAGGAAGACAGGGGCGGCCGAAAAACTGTTTTTT.

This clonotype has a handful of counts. This chain's CDR3 is CASRAWTSGWFDEQYF. Written as DNA, the CDR3 is TGTGCCAGCAGAGCCTGGACTAGCGGGTGGTTCGACGAGCAGTACTTC. This chain connects TRBV6-1 to TRBJ2-7; 11 positions agree with TRBD2. CDR1 and CDR2 from the germline V gene are MNHNS and SASEGT. After removal of 6 bases from V and 5 bases from J, the junction contained 12 bases not matched to a gene. CDR3 length equals 16 residues.

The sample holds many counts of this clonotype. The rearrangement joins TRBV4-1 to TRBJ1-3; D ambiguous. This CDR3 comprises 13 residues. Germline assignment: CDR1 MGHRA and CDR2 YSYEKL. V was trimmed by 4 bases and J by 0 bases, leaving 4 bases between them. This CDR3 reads CASSRISGNTIYF. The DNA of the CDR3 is TGCGCCAGCAGCCGAATCTCTGGAAACACCATATATTTT.

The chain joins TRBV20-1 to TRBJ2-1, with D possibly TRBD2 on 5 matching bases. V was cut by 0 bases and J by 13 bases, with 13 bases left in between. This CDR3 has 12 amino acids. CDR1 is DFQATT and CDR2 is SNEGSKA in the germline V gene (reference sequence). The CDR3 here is CSARDDSDRQFF. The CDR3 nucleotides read TGCAGTGCTAGAGACGATAGCGACCGACAGTTCTTC.

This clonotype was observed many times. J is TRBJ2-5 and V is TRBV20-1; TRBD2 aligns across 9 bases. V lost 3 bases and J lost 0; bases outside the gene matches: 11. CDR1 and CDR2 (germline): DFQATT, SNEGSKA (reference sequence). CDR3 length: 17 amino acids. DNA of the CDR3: TGCAGTGCTAGCCCACTGGGACTAGCAGACGACCAAGAGACCCAGTACTTC. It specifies CSASPLGLADDQETQYF.

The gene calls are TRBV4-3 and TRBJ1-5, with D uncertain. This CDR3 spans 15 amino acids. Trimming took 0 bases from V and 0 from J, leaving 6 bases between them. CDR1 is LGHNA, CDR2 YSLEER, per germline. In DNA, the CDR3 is TGCGCCAGCAGCCAAGACAGCCGTAGCAATCAGCCCCAGCATTTT. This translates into CASSQDSRSNQPQHF.

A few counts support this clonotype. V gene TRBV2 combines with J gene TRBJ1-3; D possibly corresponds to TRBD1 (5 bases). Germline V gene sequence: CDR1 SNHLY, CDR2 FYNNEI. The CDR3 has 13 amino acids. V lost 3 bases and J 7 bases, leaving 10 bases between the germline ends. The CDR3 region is CASSDFGGNTIYF. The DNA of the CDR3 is TGTGCCAGCAGTGACTTTGGGGGGAACACCATATATTTT.

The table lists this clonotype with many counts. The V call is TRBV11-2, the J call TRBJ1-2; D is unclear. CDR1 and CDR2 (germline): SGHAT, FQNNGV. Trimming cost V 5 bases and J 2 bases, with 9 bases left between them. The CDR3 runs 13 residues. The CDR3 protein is CASSTDYNYGYTF. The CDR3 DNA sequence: TGTGCCAGCAGCACCGATTACAACTATGGCTACACCTTC.

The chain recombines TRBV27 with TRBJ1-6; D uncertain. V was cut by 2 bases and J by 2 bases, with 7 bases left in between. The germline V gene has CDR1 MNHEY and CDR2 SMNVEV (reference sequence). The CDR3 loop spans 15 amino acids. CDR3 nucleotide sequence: TGTGCCAGCAGTTTAGAGGGAACCTATAATTCACCCCTCCACTTT. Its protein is CASSLEGTYNSPLHF.

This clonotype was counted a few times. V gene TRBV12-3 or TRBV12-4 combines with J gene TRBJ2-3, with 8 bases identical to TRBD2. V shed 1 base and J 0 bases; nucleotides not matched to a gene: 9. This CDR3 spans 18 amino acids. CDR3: CASSLEGLGAPSTDTQYF. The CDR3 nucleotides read TGTGCCAGCAGTTTAGAGGGACTAGGCGCCCCTAGCACAGATACGCAGTATTTT.

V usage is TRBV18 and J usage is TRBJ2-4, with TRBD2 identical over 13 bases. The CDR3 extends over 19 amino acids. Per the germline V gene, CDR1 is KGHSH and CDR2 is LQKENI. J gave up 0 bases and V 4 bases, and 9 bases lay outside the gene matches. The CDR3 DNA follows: TGTGCCAGCTCACTCCTCGGGACTAGCGGGAACTTAGCCAAAAACATTCAGTACTTC. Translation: CASSLLGTSGNLAKNIQYF.

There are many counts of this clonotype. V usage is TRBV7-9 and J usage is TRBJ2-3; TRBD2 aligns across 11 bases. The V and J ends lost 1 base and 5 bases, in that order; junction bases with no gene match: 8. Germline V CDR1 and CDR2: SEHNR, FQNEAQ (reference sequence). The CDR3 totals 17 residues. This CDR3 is CASSLGLWLAGGDTQYF. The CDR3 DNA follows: TGTGCCAGCAGCTTAGGGCTCTGGCTAGCGGGAGGAGATACGCAGTATTTT.

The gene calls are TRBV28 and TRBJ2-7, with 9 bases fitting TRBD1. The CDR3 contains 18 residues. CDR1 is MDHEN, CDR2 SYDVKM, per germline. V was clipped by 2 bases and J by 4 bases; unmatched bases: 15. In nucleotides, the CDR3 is TGTGCCAGCAGTTTAGGGCGGACAGGGGCGTCGTATGCTTACGAGCAGTACTTC. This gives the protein CASSLGRTGASYAYEQYF.